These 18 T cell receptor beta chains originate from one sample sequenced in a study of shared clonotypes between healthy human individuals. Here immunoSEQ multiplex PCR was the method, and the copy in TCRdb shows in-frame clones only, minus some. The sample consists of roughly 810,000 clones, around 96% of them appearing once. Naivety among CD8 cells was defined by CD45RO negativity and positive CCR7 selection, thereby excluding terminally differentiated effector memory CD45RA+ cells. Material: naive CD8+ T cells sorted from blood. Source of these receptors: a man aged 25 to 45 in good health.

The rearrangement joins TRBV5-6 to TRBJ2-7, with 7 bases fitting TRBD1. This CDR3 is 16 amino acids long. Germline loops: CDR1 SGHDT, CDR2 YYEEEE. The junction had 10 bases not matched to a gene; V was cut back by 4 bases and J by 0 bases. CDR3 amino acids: CASSTGQDIFSYEQYF. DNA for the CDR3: TGTGCCAGCAGCACAGGACAGGACATATTCTCCTACGAGCAGTACTTC.

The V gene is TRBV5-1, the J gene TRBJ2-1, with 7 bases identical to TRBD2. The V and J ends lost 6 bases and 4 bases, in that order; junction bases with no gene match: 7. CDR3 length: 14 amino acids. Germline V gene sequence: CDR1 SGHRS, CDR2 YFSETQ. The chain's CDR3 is CASMSGESYNEQFF. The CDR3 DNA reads TGCGCCAGCATGAGCGGGGAGAGTTACAATGAGCAGTTCTTC.

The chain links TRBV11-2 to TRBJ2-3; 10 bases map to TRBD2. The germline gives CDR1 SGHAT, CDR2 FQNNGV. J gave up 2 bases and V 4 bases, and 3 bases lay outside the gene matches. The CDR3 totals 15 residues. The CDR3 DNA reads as TGTGCCAGCAGCTCTGGACTAGCGGACACAGATACGCAGTATTTT. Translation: CASSSGLADTDTQYF.

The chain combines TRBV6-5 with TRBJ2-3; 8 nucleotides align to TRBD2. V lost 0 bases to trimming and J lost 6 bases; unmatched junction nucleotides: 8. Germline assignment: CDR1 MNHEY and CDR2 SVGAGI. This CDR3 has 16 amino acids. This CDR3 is CASSYSTAGVSDTQYF. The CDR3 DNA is TGTGCCAGCAGTTACTCGACAGCGGGAGTTTCCGATACGCAGTATTTT.

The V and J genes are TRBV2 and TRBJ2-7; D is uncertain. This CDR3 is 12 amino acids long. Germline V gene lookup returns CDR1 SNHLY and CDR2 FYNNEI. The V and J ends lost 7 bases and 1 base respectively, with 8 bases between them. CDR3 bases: TGTGCCAGCACAAACTTATCCTACGAGCAGTACTTC. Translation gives CASTNLSYEQYF.

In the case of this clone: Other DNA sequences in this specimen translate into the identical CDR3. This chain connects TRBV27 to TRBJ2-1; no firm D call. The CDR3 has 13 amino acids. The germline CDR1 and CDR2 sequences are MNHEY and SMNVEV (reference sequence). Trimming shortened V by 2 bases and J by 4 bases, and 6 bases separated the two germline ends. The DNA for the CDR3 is TGTGCCAGCAGTTTAGTCTCATACAATGAGCAGTTCTTC. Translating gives CASSLVSYNEQFF.

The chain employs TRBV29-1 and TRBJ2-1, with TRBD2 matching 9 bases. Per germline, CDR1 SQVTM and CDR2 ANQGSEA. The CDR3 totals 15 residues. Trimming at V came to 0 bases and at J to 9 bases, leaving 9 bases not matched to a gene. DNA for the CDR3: TGCAGCGTTGAAGATGGGGCGGGAGGGCCCAGTGAGCAGTTCTTC. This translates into CSVEDGAGGPSEQFF.

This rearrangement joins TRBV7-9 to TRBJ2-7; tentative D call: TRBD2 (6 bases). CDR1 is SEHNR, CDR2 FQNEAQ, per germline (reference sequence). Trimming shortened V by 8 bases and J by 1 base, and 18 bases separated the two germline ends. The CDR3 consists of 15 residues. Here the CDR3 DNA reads TGTGCCAGCGGACGGGGGAGCGTTGTTTCCTACGAGCAGTACTTC. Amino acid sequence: CASGRGSVVSYEQYF.

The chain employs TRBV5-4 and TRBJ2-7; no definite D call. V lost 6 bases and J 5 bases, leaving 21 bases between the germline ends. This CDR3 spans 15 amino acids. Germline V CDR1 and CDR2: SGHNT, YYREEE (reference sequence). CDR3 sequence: CASTNAPGRKDEQYF. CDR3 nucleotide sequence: TGTGCCAGCACGAACGCCCCCGGACGAAAGGACGAGCAGTACTTC.

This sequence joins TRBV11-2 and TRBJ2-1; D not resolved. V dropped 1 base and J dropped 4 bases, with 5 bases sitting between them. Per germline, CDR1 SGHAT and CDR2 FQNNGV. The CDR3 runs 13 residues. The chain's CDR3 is CASSLGVYNEQFF. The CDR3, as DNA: TGTGCCAGCAGCTTAGGGGTTTACAATGAGCAGTTCTTC. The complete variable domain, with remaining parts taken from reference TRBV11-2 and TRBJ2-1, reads EAGVAQSPRYKIIEKRQSVAFWCNPISGHATLYWYQQILGQGPKLLIQFQNNGVVDDSQLPKDRFSAERLKGVDSTLKIQPAKLEDSAVYLCASSLGVYNEQFFGPGTRLTVL.

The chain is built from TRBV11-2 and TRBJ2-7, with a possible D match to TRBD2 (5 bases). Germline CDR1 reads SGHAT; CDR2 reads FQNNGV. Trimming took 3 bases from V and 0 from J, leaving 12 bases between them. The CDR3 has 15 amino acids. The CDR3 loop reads CASSFRGNPSYEQYF. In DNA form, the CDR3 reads TGTGCCAGCAGCTTCAGAGGGAACCCCTCCTACGAGCAGTACTTC. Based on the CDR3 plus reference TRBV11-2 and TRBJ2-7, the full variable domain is EAGVAQSPRYKIIEKRQSVAFWCNPISGHATLYWYQQILGQGPKLLIQFQNNGVVDDSQLPKDRFSAERLKGVDSTLKIQPAKLEDSAVYLCASSFRGNPSYEQYFGPGTRLTVT.

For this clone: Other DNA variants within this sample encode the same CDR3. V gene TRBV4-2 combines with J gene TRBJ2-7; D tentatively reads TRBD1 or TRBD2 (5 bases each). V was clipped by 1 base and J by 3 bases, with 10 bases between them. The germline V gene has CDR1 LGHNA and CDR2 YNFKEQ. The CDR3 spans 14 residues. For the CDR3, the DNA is TGTGCCAGCAGCCAAGGAGGGGAGTACTACGAGCAGTACTTC. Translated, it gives CASSQGGEYYEQYF.

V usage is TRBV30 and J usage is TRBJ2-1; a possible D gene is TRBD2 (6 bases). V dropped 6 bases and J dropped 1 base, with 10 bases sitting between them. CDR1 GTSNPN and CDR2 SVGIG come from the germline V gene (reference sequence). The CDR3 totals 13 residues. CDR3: CACSGVSYNEQFF. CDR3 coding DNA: TGTGCCTGCTCGGGAGTTTCCTACAATGAGCAGTTCTTC.

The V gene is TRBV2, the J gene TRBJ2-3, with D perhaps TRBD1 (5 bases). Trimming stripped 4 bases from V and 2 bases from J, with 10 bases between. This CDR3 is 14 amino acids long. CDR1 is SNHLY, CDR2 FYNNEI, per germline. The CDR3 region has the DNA TGTGCCAGCAGTGGACAGCTAGACACAGATACGCAGTATTTT. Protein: CASSGQLDTDTQYF.

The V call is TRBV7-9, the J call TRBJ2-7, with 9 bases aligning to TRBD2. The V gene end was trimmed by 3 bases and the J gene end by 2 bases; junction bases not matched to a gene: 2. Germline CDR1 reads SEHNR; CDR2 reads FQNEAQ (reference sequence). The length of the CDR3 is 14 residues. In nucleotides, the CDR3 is TGTGCCAGCAGCTTTAGCGGGAGTCCCTACGAGCAGTACTTC. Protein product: CASSFSGSPYEQYF. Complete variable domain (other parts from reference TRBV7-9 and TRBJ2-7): DTGVSQNPRHKITKRGQNVTFRCDPISEHNRLYWYRQTLGQGPEFLTYFQNEAQLEKSRLLSDRFSAERPKGSFSTLEIQRTEQGDSAMYLCASSFSGSPYEQYFGPGTRLTVT.

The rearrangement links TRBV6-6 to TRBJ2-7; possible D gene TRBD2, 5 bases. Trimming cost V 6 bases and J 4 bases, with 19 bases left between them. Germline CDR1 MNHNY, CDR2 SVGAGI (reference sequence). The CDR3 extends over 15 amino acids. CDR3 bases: TGTGCCAGCAGCTTAGAACCCGGAGGCTTTTACGAGCAGTACTTC. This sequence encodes CASSLEPGGFYEQYF.

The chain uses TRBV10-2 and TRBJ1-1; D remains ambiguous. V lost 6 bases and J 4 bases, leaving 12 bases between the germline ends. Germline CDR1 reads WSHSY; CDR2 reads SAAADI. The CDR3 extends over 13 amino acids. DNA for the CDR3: TGCGCCAGCAGGCCAACACTGCTCACTGAAGCTTTCTTT. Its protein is CASRPTLLTEAFF.

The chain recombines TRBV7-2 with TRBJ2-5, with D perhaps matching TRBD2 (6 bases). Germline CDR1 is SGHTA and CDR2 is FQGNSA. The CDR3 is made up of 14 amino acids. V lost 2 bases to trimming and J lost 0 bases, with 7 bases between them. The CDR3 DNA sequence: TGTGCCAGCAGCTTACGGGACTACCAAGAGACCCAGTACTTC. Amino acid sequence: CASSLRDYQETQYF.